These T cell receptor beta chains were read from a single sample in a study of blood T cell repertoires in COVID-19. Here immunoSEQ multiplex PCR was the method, and the copy in TCRdb shows in-frame clones only, minus some. Of 100,000 to 150,000 clones in the sample, 80% to 85% were seen once. Sequenced: peripheral blood. Every receptor here comes from a woman between 50 and 59 years old with acute or convalescent COVID-19. CDR3s include the opening cysteine and the closing phenylalanine or tryptophan. The D gene is left open where the match is weak. Only some rows state a clone size, as once, few, many or a class for expanded clones.

size	D	V	J	DNA	CDR3
-	-	TRBV4-2	TRBJ2-3	TGTGCCAGCAAGGGGAGGCCAAGCACAGATACGCAGTATTTT	CASKGRPSTDTQYF
-	TRBD1	TRBV29-1	TRBJ1-2	TGCAGCGTTCTAGGGGGCGAAGATGGCTACACCTTC	CSVLGGEDGYTF
-	-	TRBV29-1	TRBJ1-1	TGCAGCGTGAGGGAAGTGAACACTGAAGCTTTCTTT	CSVREVNTEAFF
once	TRBD1	TRBV28	TRBJ1-6	TGTGCCAGCAGTCCCGGGACAGTTTTGGGATCACCCCTCCACTTT	CASSPGTVLGSPLHF
-	-	TRBV2	TRBJ2-1	TGTGCCAGCAGTGAAAAACGCGCCGTCGATGAGCAGTTCTTC	CASSEKRAVDEQFF
-	-	TRBV3-1/TRBV3-2	TRBJ2-3	TGTGCCAGCAGCCAAGGGCGGGGTTCCAGGGGGGATACGCAGTATTTT	CASSQGRGSRGDTQYF
few	TRBD1	TRBV10-3	TRBJ2-7	TGTGCCACGCGACAGGGGGCCCCCTACGAGCAGTACTTC	CATRQGAPYEQYF
-	-	TRBV20-1	TRBJ1-1	TGCAGTGCTAGTTTAGTCTCTGAAGCTTTCTTT	CSASLVSEAFF
-	-	TRBV2	TRBJ1-5	TGTGCCAGCAGGGGCACAGGGCCCCAGCATTTT	CASRGTGPQHF
-	-	TRBV3-1/TRBV3-2	TRBJ1-1	TGTGCCAGCAGCCAACGGGGAATTGGGGACACTGAAGCTTTCTTT	CASSQRGIGDTEAFF
few	TRBD1	TRBV12-3/TRBV12-4	TRBJ2-2	TGTGCCAGCTTACAGGGGGCAACCGGGGAGCTGTTTTTT	CASLQGATGELFF
-	TRBD1	TRBV2	TRBJ2-2	TGTGCCAGCAGGGGACAGGCGAACACCGGGGAGCTGTTTTTT	CASRGQANTGELFF
-	-	TRBV3-1/TRBV3-2	TRBJ1-3	TGCGCCAGCAGCCAAGACAGCTCTGGAAACACCATATATTTT	CASSQDSSGNTIYF
-	-	TRBV3-1/TRBV3-2	TRBJ1-4	TGTGCCAGCAGCCAAGCCCAGACTAATGAAAAACTGTTTTTT	CASSQAQTNEKLFF
-	-	TRBV7-2	TRBJ1-1	TGTGCCAGCAGCTTGCAGGGGATGTTTACTGAAGCTTTCTTT	CASSLQGMFTEAFF
few	TRBD2	TRBV4-1	TRBJ2-1	TGCGCCAGCAGCCAAGATCGTAGCGGGGGATACAATGAGCAGTTCTTC	CASSQDRSGGYNEQFF
-	-	TRBV3-1/TRBV3-2	TRBJ1-1	TGTGCCAGCAGCCAACAATGGGGCTATGAAGCTTTCTTT	CASSQQWGYEAFF
-	-	TRBV3-1/TRBV3-2	TRBJ1-1	TGTGCCAGCAGCCAAACAGCCATGAACACTGAAGCTTTCTTT	CASSQTAMNTEAFF
-	-	TRBV2	TRBJ2-7	TGTGCCACTTCCTCGAGACAGAGTGCCTACGAGCAGTACTTC	CATSSRQSAYEQYF
-	-	TRBV19	TRBJ2-5	TGTGCCAGCCGCAGGACATCGGCCGGCCAAGAGACCCAGTACTTC	CASRRTSAGQETQYF
-	-	TRBV11-2	TRBJ1-2	TGTGCCAGCAGCTTAGATCGAGGAAGAAACTATGGCTACACCTTC	CASSLDRGRNYGYTF
-	-	TRBV6-5	TRBJ1-2	TGTGCCAGCAGAGTACCCCAGGCGGGGGGTGGCTACACCTTC	CASRVPQAGGGYTF
-	-	TRBV10-3	TRBJ2-1	TGTGCCATCGGTTATACAGGGAGCAATGAGCAGTTCTTC	CAIGYTGSNEQFF
-	TRBD1	TRBV5-1	TRBJ2-5	TGCGCCAGCAGCCCCGGGACAGGGGGTGGGCAAGAGACCCAGTACTTC	CASSPGTGGGQETQYF
-	TRBD2	TRBV9	TRBJ2-5	TGTGCCAGCAGCCAGGGACTAGCGGGGGGCGGGCAAGAGACCCAGTACTTC	CASSQGLAGGGQETQYF
-	TRBD2	TRBV5-4	TRBJ2-2	TGTGCCAGCAGCTTGGGACTAGCGGCGAACACCGGGGAGCTGTTTTTT	CASSLGLAANTGELFF
-	TRBD2	TRBV2	TRBJ2-1	TGTGCCAGCACCGTGGGGGGGGTCGAGCAGTTCTTC	CASTVGGVEQFF